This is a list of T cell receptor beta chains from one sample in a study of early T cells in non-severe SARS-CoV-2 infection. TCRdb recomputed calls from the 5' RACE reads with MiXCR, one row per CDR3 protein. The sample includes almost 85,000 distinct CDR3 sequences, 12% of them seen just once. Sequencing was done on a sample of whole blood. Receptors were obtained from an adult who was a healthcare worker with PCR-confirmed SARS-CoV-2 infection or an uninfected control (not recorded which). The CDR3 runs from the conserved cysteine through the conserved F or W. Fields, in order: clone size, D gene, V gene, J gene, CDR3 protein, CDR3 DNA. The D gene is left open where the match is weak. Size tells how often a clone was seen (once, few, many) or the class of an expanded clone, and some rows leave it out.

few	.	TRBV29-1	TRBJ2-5	CSVDPRETQYF	TGCAGCGTGGACCCCAGGGAGACCCAGTACTTC
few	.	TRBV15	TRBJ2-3	CATSRDLGDTQYF	TGTGCCACCAGCAGAGATCTGGGGGATACGCAGTATTTT
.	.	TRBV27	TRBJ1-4	CATGRGGEKLFF	TGTGCCACCGGGAGGGGGGGTGAAAAACTGTTTTTT
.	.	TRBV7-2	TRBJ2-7	CASSFLDPYLYEQYF	TGTGCCAGCAGCTTCCTGGACCCTTACCTATACGAGCAGTACTTC
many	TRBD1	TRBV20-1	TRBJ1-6	CSAKLGTVNSPLHF	TGCAGTGCTAAGCTCGGGACAGTCAATTCACCCCTCCACTTT
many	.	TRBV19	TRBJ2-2	CASSPGQVPNTGELFF	TGTGCCAGTAGTCCTGGGCAGGTCCCAAACACCGGGGAGCTGTTTTTT
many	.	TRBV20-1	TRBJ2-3	CSAEGILADTQYF	TGCAGTGCTGAAGGGATTCTGGCAGATACGCAGTATTTT
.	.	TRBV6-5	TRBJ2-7	CASSYSRENYEQYF	TGTGCCAGCAGTTACTCGAGGGAGAACTACGAGCAGTACTTC
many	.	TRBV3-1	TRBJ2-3	CASSQDRPSTDTQYF	TGTGCCAGCAGCCAAGACCGGCCTTCAACAGATACGCAGTATTTT
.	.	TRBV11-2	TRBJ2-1	CASSLRGATSSYNEQFF	TGTGCCAGCAGCTTACGGGGGGCGACTAGCTCCTACAATGAGCAGTTCTTC
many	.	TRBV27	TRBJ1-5	CASTLFAGNQPQHF	TGTGCCAGCACCTTGTTCGCCGGCAATCAGCCCCAGCATTTT
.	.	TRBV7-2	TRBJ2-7	CASSLDRTYEQYF	TGTGCCAGCAGCTTAGACAGGACCTACGAGCAGTACTTC
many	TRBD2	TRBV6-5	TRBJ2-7	CASSFRHSGGTYEQYF	TGTGCCAGCAGTTTCCGTCATAGCGGGGGAACCTACGAGCAGTACTTC
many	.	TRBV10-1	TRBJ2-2	CASRARSGELFF	TGCGCCAGCAGGGCAAGGTCCGGGGAGCTGTTTTTT
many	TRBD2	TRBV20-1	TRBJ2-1	CSARDPWTSGDHEQFF	TGCAGTGCTAGAGATCCGTGGACTAGCGGGGACCATGAGCAGTTCTTC
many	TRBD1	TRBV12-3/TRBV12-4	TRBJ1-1	CASSPGGADTEAFF	TGTGCCAGCAGTCCAGGGGGCGCGGACACTGAAGCCTTCTTT
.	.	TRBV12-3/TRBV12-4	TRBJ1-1	CASSLAPGNPDTEAFF	TGTGCCAGCAGTCTGGCTCCAGGGAATCCCGACACTGAAGCTTTCTTT
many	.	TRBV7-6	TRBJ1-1	CASSLGINTEAFF	TGTGCCAGCAGCTTGGGGATTAACACTGAAGCTTTCTTT
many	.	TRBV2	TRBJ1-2	CASSGQFYGYTF	TGTGCCAGCAGTGGGCAGTTCTATGGCTACACCTTC
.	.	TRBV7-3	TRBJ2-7	CASSSRSHNEQYF	TGTGCCAGCAGCTCCCGGTCGCACAACGAGCAGTACTTC
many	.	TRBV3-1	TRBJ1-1	CASSLGHKWPEVFF	TGTGCCAGCAGCTTGGGACACAAATGGCCTGAAGTTTTCTTT
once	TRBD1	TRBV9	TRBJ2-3	CASSTDRERGTDTQYF	TGTGCCAGCAGCACTGACAGGGAAAGAGGCACAGATACGCAGTATTTT
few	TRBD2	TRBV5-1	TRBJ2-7	CASTQGLAGNEQYF	TGCGCCAGCACCCAGGGACTAGCGGGAAACGAGCAGTACTTC
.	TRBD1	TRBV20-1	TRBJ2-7	CSARDHRGKQLYEQYF	TGCAGTGCTAGAGATCACAGGGGGAAACAACTTTACGAGCAGTACTTC
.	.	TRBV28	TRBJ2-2	CASSLWKNTGELFF	TGTGCCAGCAGTTTATGGAAGAACACCGGGGAGCTGTTTTTT
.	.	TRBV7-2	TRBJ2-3	CASSPPLPAQYF	TGTGCCAGCAGCCCCCCCCTGCCTGCGCAGTATTTT
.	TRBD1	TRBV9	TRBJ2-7	CASSVGQGVSYEQYF	TGTGCCAGCAGCGTAGGACAGGGGGTCTCCTACGAGCAGTACTTC
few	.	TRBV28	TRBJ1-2	CASSLVGQPSGYTF	TGTGCCAGCAGTTTAGTAGGGCAGCCCTCTGGCTACACCTTC
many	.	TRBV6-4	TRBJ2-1	CASSEGSSEYNEQFF	TGTGCCAGCAGTGAAGGGTCTAGCGAGTACAATGAGCAGTTCTTC
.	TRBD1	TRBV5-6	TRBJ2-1	CASSWGPFTGGKLFYNEQFF	TGTGCCAGCAGCTGGGGCCCGTTCACAGGGGGCAAATTATTTTACAATGAGCAGTTCTTC
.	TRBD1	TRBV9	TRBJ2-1	CASSVAGGTGTWDEQFF	TGTGCCAGCAGCGTAGCAGGGGGGACAGGGACCTGGGATGAGCAGTTCTTC